Listed below are T cell receptor beta chains from one sample, sequenced in a study of tissue T cells after allogeneic stem cell transplantation. Profiled with immunoSEQ multiplex PCR; TCRdb holds only in-frame clones, not every one. Among some 28,000 clones, roughly 87% were seen once, and the ten largest hold over 3%. This sample comprised blood, obtained before transplantation. The receptors derive from a woman aged 18-49 years who later had graft-versus-host disease after an allogeneic stem cell transplant. Both conserved end residues are part of each CDR3. The D gene is left open where the match is weak. The size field is filled for only some rows; it gives once, few, many or a size class.

j_call: TRBJ2-1
d_call: -
clone_size: -
v_call: TRBV4-1
cdr3_aa: CASSQSRADEQFF
cdr3_nt: TGCGCCAGCAGCCAATCTCGAGCTGATGAGCAGTTCTTC

j_call: TRBJ1-5
d_call: -
clone_size: few
v_call: TRBV5-6
cdr3_aa: CASSRKLQGQPQHF
cdr3_nt: TGTGCCAGCAGCCGTAAGCTTCAGGGTCAGCCCCAGCATTTT

j_call: TRBJ2-7
d_call: TRBD2
clone_size: once
v_call: TRBV30
cdr3_aa: CAWSRLAGLYEQYF
cdr3_nt: TGTGCCTGGAGCCGACTAGCGGGGCTGTACGAGCAGTACTTC

j_call: TRBJ1-1
d_call: TRBD1
clone_size: -
v_call: TRBV7-2
cdr3_aa: CASSSGTGGKAFF
cdr3_nt: TGTGCCAGCAGCTCCGGGACAGGGGGCAAAGCTTTCTTT

j_call: TRBJ2-5
d_call: TRBD1
clone_size: -
v_call: TRBV30
cdr3_aa: CAWSTSPGTGREVQETQYF
cdr3_nt: TGTGCCTGGAGTACCAGTCCCGGGACAGGGAGGGAGGTCCAAGAGACCCAGTACTTC

j_call: TRBJ1-2
d_call: -
clone_size: -
v_call: TRBV11-2
cdr3_aa: CASRLTGAPFYGYTF
cdr3_nt: TGTGCCAGCAGACTAACGGGGGCCCCTTTCTATGGCTACACCTTC

j_call: TRBJ2-7
d_call: TRBD1
clone_size: -
v_call: TRBV7-2
cdr3_aa: CASSLLDRGSYEQYF
cdr3_nt: TGTGCCAGCAGCTTATTGGACAGGGGCTCCTACGAGCAGTACTTC

j_call: TRBJ1-5
d_call: TRBD1
clone_size: -
v_call: TRBV7-8
cdr3_aa: CASSLFQGGTNQPQHF
cdr3_nt: TGTGCCAGCAGCTTATTTCAGGGGGGTACAAATCAGCCCCAGCATTTT

j_call: TRBJ1-2
d_call: -
clone_size: -
v_call: TRBV18
cdr3_aa: CASSPGTEPNYGYTF
cdr3_nt: TGTGCCAGCTCACCAGGTACAGAACCTAACTATGGCTACACCTTC

j_call: TRBJ2-5
d_call: TRBD1
clone_size: -
v_call: TRBV7-9
cdr3_aa: CASTLLRQGGEETQYF
cdr3_nt: TGTGCCAGCACCTTACTGAGACAGGGTGGAGAAGAGACCCAGTACTTC

j_call: TRBJ2-7
d_call: -
clone_size: -
v_call: TRBV19
cdr3_aa: CASSIGSVSYEQYF
cdr3_nt: TGTGCCAGTAGTATAGGGTCGGTATCCTACGAGCAGTACTTC

j_call: TRBJ2-7
d_call: TRBD1
clone_size: -
v_call: TRBV6-6
cdr3_aa: CASTRGQGNYEQYF
cdr3_nt: TGTGCCAGCACCAGAGGACAGGGGAACTACGAGCAGTACTTC

j_call: TRBJ2-3
d_call: -
clone_size: -
v_call: TRBV6-4
cdr3_aa: CASSERASTDTQYF
cdr3_nt: TGTGCCAGCAGTGAGCGGGCTAGCACAGATACGCAGTATTTT

j_call: TRBJ2-1
d_call: TRBD1
clone_size: -
v_call: TRBV7-2
cdr3_aa: CASSRDRGGEQFF
cdr3_nt: TGTGCCAGCAGCCGGGACAGGGGAGGTGAGCAGTTCTTC

j_call: TRBJ2-3
d_call: -
clone_size: -
v_call: TRBV2
cdr3_aa: CASSAQTITDTQYF
cdr3_nt: TGTGCCAGCAGCGCCCAGACAATTACAGATACGCAGTATTTT

j_call: TRBJ1-1
d_call: -
clone_size: -
v_call: TRBV7-9
cdr3_aa: CASSFRQGITEAFF
cdr3_nt: TGTGCCAGCAGCTTTCGCCAGGGGATCACTGAAGCTTTCTTT

j_call: TRBJ1-4
d_call: TRBD1
clone_size: once
v_call: TRBV18
cdr3_aa: CATLQGAGEKLFF
cdr3_nt: TGTGCCACCCTTCAGGGGGCCGGGGAAAAACTGTTTTTT

j_call: TRBJ2-3
d_call: -
clone_size: -
v_call: TRBV3-1/TRBV3-2
cdr3_aa: CASSLTDTQYF
cdr3_nt: TGTGCCAGCAGCCTGACAGATACGCAGTATTTT

j_call: TRBJ1-2
d_call: -
clone_size: -
v_call: TRBV3-1/TRBV3-2
cdr3_aa: CASSQEYGVLRNYGYTF
cdr3_nt: TGTGCCAGCAGCCAAGAATATGGTGTTTTGAGGAACTATGGCTACACCTTC

j_call: TRBJ1-4
d_call: TRBD1
clone_size: -
v_call: TRBV28
cdr3_aa: CASKWTGGRREKLFF
cdr3_nt: TGTGCCAGCAAGTGGACAGGGGGGCGACGTGAAAAACTGTTTTTT

j_call: TRBJ1-6
d_call: -
clone_size: -
v_call: TRBV2
cdr3_aa: CASRKGWQADSPLHF
cdr3_nt: TGTGCCAGCAGGAAGGGTTGGCAGGCGGATTCACCCCTCCACTTT

j_call: TRBJ1-5
d_call: -
clone_size: -
v_call: TRBV30
cdr3_aa: CAWNARSSQPQHF
cdr3_nt: TGTGCCTGGAATGCGAGATCCAGTCAGCCCCAGCATTTT

j_call: TRBJ2-5
d_call: TRBD1
clone_size: -
v_call: TRBV5-1
cdr3_aa: CASSLVSGGVETQYF
cdr3_nt: TGCGCCAGCAGCTTGGTTTCAGGGGGAGTGGAGACCCAGTACTTC

j_call: TRBJ1-1
d_call: -
clone_size: -
v_call: TRBV6-6
cdr3_aa: CASSYRDTEAFF
cdr3_nt: TGTGCCAGCAGTTACAGGGACACTGAAGCTTTCTTT

j_call: TRBJ1-1
d_call: TRBD1
clone_size: -
v_call: TRBV30
cdr3_aa: CAWRAYRDRGIAAFF
cdr3_nt: TGTGCCTGGAGGGCTTACCGGGACAGGGGAATAGCTGCTTTCTTT

j_call: TRBJ2-7
d_call: TRBD2
clone_size: -
v_call: TRBV7-9
cdr3_aa: CASSSAGVDEQYF
cdr3_nt: TGTGCCAGCAGCTCAGCGGGAGTAGACGAGCAGTACTTC

j_call: TRBJ1-1
d_call: -
clone_size: -
v_call: TRBV9
cdr3_aa: CASSVRGGANTEAFF
cdr3_nt: TGTGCCAGCAGCGTAAGGGGCGGAGCGAACACTGAAGCTTTCTTT

j_call: TRBJ2-7
d_call: TRBD2
clone_size: -
v_call: TRBV10-1
cdr3_aa: CASSPSGGLYEQYF
cdr3_nt: TGCGCCAGCAGCCCTAGCGGAGGGCTCTACGAGCAGTACTTC

j_call: TRBJ2-3
d_call: -
clone_size: -
v_call: TRBV21-1
cdr3_aa: CASSKVGSGTRSADTQYF
cdr3_nt: -

j_call: TRBJ2-6
d_call: TRBD1
clone_size: -
v_call: TRBV28
cdr3_aa: CASRDRVAGANVLTF
cdr3_nt: TGTGCCAGCCGCGACAGGGTCGCTGGGGCCAACGTCCTGACTTTC

j_call: TRBJ2-1
d_call: -
clone_size: -
v_call: TRBV27
cdr3_aa: CASSLVLQGKQFF
cdr3_nt: TGTGCCAGCAGTTTAGTTCTGCAGGGTAAGCAGTTCTTC

j_call: TRBJ1-1
d_call: -
clone_size: -
v_call: TRBV6-5
cdr3_aa: CASSYRARGRNTEAFF
cdr3_nt: TGTGCCAGCAGTTACAGGGCGCGGGGGCGGAACACTGAAGCTTTCTTT

j_call: TRBJ2-7
d_call: -
clone_size: -
v_call: TRBV11-2
cdr3_aa: CASSLSAGTYEQYF
cdr3_nt: TGTGCCAGCAGCTTATCGGCGGGGACCTACGAGCAGTACTTC

j_call: TRBJ2-7
d_call: TRBD1
clone_size: -
v_call: TRBV11-2
cdr3_aa: CASSMNSGTGIYEQYF
cdr3_nt: TGTGCCAGCAGCATGAACTCCGGGACAGGGATCTACGAGCAGTACTTC

j_call: TRBJ1-3
d_call: -
clone_size: -
v_call: TRBV5-1
cdr3_aa: CASSQQAGDTIYF
cdr3_nt: TGCGCCAGCAGCCAACAGGCGGGGGACACCATATATTTT

j_call: TRBJ2-3
d_call: -
clone_size: -
v_call: TRBV5-6
cdr3_aa: CASSLRLDTQYF
cdr3_nt: TGTGCCAGCAGCTTGAGGCTAGATACGCAGTATTTT